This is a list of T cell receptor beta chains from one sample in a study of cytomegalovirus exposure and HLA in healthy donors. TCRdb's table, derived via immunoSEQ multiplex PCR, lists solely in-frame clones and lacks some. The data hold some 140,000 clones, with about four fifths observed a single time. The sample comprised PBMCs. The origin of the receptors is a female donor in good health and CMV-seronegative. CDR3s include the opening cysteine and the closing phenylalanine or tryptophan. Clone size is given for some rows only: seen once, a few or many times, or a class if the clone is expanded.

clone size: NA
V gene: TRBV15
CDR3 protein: CATSRKVQAAGNTIYF

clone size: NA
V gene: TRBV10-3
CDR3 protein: CAISRDRNTEAFF

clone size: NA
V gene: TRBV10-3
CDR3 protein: CAISVDRAGELFF

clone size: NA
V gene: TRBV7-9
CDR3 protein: CASSILGRTEAFF

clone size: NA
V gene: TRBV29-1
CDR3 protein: CSVGGGDSSYEQYF

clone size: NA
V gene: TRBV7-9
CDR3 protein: CASSYQGERGYTF

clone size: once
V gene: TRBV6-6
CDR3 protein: CASSYSPSNYGYTF

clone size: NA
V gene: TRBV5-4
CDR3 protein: CASSLDGGSGYNEQFF

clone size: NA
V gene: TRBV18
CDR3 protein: CASSPERFYEQYF

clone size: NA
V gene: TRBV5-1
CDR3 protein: CASNPKLAGGRDTQYF

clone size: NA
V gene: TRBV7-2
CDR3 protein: CASSDPGEPTIEQYF

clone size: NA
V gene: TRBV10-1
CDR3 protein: CASNADRGREAFF

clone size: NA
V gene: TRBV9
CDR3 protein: CASSPNRGNEQFF

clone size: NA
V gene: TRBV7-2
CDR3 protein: CASSLDRGFSYEQYF

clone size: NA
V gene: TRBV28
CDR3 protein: CASSSPGGANVLTF

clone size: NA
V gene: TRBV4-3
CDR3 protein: CASSRTFTGGAGEQYF

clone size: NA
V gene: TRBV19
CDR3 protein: CASSIDLASYEQYF

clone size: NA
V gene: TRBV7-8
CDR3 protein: CASSDRVPAEQYF

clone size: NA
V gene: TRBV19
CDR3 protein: CASRGGTDTQYF

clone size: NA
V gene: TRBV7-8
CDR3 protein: CASSLGPPGGTNNEQFF

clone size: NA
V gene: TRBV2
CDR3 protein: CASSSFLAPDTDTQYF

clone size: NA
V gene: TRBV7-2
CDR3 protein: CASSSRTNYGYTF

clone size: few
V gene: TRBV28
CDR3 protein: CASRDLGAELYNEQFF

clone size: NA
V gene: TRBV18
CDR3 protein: CASSPPGSQETQYF

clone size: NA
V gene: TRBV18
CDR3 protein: CASSPSRDTEAFF

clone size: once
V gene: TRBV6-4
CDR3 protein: CASSMLGTGGAYNEQFF

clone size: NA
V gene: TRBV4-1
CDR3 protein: CASSQIRGGYEQYF

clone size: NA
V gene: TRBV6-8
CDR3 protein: CASSRSGVSYNEQFF

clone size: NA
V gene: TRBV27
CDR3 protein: CASSPRGGSPLHF

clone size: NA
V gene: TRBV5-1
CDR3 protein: CASRGTSGRASTGELFF

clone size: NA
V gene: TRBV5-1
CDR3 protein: CASSLAGRSGYTF

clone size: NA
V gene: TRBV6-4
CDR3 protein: CASSPERGGPETQYF

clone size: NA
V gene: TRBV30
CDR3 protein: CAWSVQGAYEQYF

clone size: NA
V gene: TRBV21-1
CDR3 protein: CASTVGGDEHEQYF

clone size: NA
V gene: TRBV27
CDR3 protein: CASSSLAGSYEQYF

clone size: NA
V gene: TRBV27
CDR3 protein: CASSFSGYAEAFF

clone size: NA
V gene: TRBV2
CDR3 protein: CASTLGLAGGNEQFF

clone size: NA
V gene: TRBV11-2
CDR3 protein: CASSPSENQPQHF